The 28 T cell receptor beta chains presented below share a single source sample, sequenced in a study of T cells in localized non-small cell lung cancer. Assay used: immunoSEQ multiplex PCR; TCRdb lists only in-frame clones, some missing. Of roughly 20,000 clones listed, around 93% are singletons. The source material was peripheral blood, sampled before any cancer treatment. The receptors derive from a woman between 35 and 75 years old with stage I lung adenocarcinoma.

This chain connects TRBV5-3 to TRBJ2-2; 7 nucleotides agree with TRBD1. TRBV5-3 is annotated as an ORF whose role is uncertain. V gave up 0 bases and J gave up 3 bases; unmatched junction bases: 5. This CDR3 comprises 16 residues. CDR3 amino acids: CARSLEQGFDTGELFF. The CDR3 region has the DNA TGTGCCAGAAGCTTGGAACAGGGGTTTGACACCGGGGAGCTGTTTTTT.

The chain joins TRBV7-9 to TRBJ2-5; 10 bases are a match to TRBD2. Germline lookup yields CDR1 SEHNR and CDR2 FQNEAQ (reference sequence). This CDR3 spans 15 amino acids. V dropped 1 base and J dropped 3; count of bases not matched to a gene: 2. The DNA for the CDR3 is TGTGCCAGCAGCTTAGGACTAGCGGGTGAAGAGACCCAGTACTTC. It specifies CASSLGLAGEETQYF.

The chain couples TRBV9 to TRBJ2-1, with TRBD2 as a possible D gene (6 bases). The V gene's germline CDR1 is SGDLS and CDR2 YYNGEE. The CDR3 is made up of 17 amino acids. V dropped 0 bases and J dropped 0 bases, with 13 bases sitting between them. The CDR3 bases are TGTGCCAGCAGCGTAGTGGGCGGGGCTAGCTCCTACAATGAGCAGTTCTTC. It encodes CASSVVGGASSYNEQFF.

This rearrangement joins TRBV5-1 to TRBJ2-2; D is uncertain. V lost 0 bases to trimming and J lost 2 bases, with 8 bases between them. The germline CDR1 and CDR2 sequences are SGHRS and YFSETQ. CDR3 length: 15 residues. The CDR3 is CASSLGPPNTGELFF. The CDR3 region has the DNA TGCGCCAGCAGCTTGGGACCTCCCAACACCGGGGAGCTGTTTTTT.

The chain is built from TRBV5-1 and TRBJ2-2, with 7 nucleotides matching TRBD1. Per germline, CDR1 SGHRS and CDR2 YFSETQ. Trimming cost V 5 bases and J 5 bases; bases outside gene matches: 9. CDR3 size: 15 residues. Here the CDR3 reads CASREGQVFTGELFF. CDR3 bases: TGCGCCAGCAGGGAAGGACAGGTTTTTACCGGGGAGCTGTTTTTT.

The sample holds a few counts of this clone. The genes are TRBV7-2 and TRBJ1-4, with D perhaps TRBD1 (6 bases). V was trimmed by 5 bases and J by 5 bases, leaving 12 bases between them. The CDR3 consists of 14 residues. Germline values: CDR1 SGHTA, CDR2 FQGNSA. In DNA, the CDR3 is TGTGCCAGCAGCCCACAGGGACGAAATGAAAAACTGTTTTTT. Its translation: CASSPQGRNEKLFF.

The CDR3 bases are TGCGCCAGCAGCCAGCAGGGACGCACTGAAGCTTTCTTT. Translating it yields CASSQQGRTEAFF. J is TRBJ1-1 and V is TRBV5-1, with D possibly being TRBD1 (5 bases). CDR3 length: 13 residues. Germline assignment: CDR1 SGHRS and CDR2 YFSETQ. With 4 bases removed from V and 4 bases from J, the gap between germline ends came to 11 bases.

The chain combines TRBV6-5 with TRBJ1-1, with D tentatively TRBD1 (5 bases). The germline V gene has CDR1 MNHEY and CDR2 SVGAGI. The CDR3 has 14 residues. Deletions cut 5 bases from V and 2 bases from J, with 12 bases between. The chain's CDR3 is CASSATGANTEAFF. In DNA form, the CDR3 reads TGTGCCAGCAGTGCCACCGGGGCTAACACTGAAGCTTTCTTT.

J is TRBJ2-1 and V is TRBV11-2; 11 bases map to TRBD2. The CDR3 is made up of 15 amino acids. The germline V gene encodes CDR1 SGHAT and CDR2 FQNNGV. The junction had 7 bases not matched to a gene; V was cut back by 4 bases and J by 8 bases. The CDR3 here is CASSSLAGGTDEQFF. In DNA form, the CDR3 reads TGTGCCAGCAGCTCCCTAGCGGGAGGAACAGATGAGCAGTTCTTC.

CDR3 loop: CASSLGGAEEKLFF. The CDR3 bases are TGTGCCAGCAGCTTGGGAGGGGCCGAGGAAAAACTGTTTTTT. The chain employs TRBV5-8 and TRBJ1-4; a weak D match, TRBD1 (5 bases). V lost 0 bases to trimming and J lost 8 bases, with 11 bases between them. The CDR3 has 14 residues. Per the germline V gene, CDR1 is SGHTS and CDR2 is YDEGEE.

This clone showed up just once. This sequence joins TRBV10-3 and TRBJ1-1; D gene unclear. Germline V gene lookup returns CDR1 ENHRY and CDR2 SYGVKD. The germline V and J ends were trimmed by 7 bases and 0 bases, with 9 bases remaining between them. This CDR3 comprises 13 residues. CDR3 bases: TGTGCCATCAAGGAGGGTTTGAACACTGAAGCTTTCTTT. It translates to CAIKEGLNTEAFF.

J is TRBJ2-6 and V is TRBV10-3, with D unresolved. CDR1 is ENHRY and CDR2 is SYGVKD in the germline V gene. The V gene lost 3 bases and the J gene lost 4 bases, with 13 bases spanning the gap. There are 16 residues in the CDR3. CDR3 nucleotide sequence: TGTGCCATCAGTGACCCTGGAAGGGAAGGGGCCAACGTCCTGACTTTC. Translated: CAISDPGREGANVLTF.

The chain recombines TRBV27 with TRBJ2-2, with D hard to call. This CDR3 is built from 12 residues. CDR1 is MNHEY and CDR2 is SMNVEV in the germline V gene (reference sequence). With 5 bases removed from V and 5 bases from J, the gap between germline ends came to 6 bases. Written as DNA, the CDR3 is TGTGCCAGCAGTGCGTTTACCGGGGAGCTGTTTTTT. Protein product: CASSAFTGELFF.

The chain uses TRBV5-1 and TRBJ2-3, with 13 bases lining up with TRBD2. Germline loops: CDR1 SGHRS, CDR2 YFSETQ. The CDR3 runs to 19 residues. The J segment lost 2 bases and the V segment lost 4 bases, leaving 13 bases of the junction unmatched. CDR3 DNA sequence: TGCGCCAGCAGCCCAAGGGGGGGACTAGCGGGGACTGACACAGATACGCAGTATTTT. As protein: CASSPRGGLAGTDTDTQYF. Looking up the rest from reference TRBV5-1 and TRBJ2-3 gives the full variable domain: KAGVTQTPRYLIKTRGQQVTLSCSPISGHRSVSWYQQTPGQGLQFLFEYFSETQRNKGNFPGRFSGRQFSNSRSEMNVSTLELGDSALYLCASSPRGGLAGTDTDTQYFGPGTRLTVL.

V is TRBV7-2 and J is TRBJ2-5; D is perhaps TRBD1 (5 bases). V dropped 10 bases and J dropped 1 base, with 10 bases sitting between them. The germline gives CDR1 SGHTA, CDR2 FQGNSA. The CDR3 has 12 residues. The CDR3, as DNA: TGTGCCACCAACCAGGGCCAAGAGACCCAGTACTTC. Its protein is CATNQGQETQYF.

The chain employs TRBV21-1 and TRBJ1-3; the DNA was not used to check the table's D call, TRBD1. TRBV21-1 is annotated as a pseudogene. This CDR3 spans 15 amino acids. The CDR3 spells CASSGWGLAGNTIYF. The CDR3 nucleotides are TGTGCCAGCAGCGGGTGGGGGCTCGCTGGAAACACCATATATTTT.

The chain has TRBV11-2 and TRBJ2-7; a possible D gene is TRBD1 (6 bases). The CDR3 has 12 residues. Germline CDR1 is SGHAT and CDR2 is FQNNGV. V was pared by 6 bases and J by 4 bases, with 10 bases between. The DNA of the CDR3 is TGTGCCAGCAGTCAACAGGGTTACGAGCAGTACTTC. It yields the protein CASSQQGYEQYF.

V gene TRBV6-5 combines with J gene TRBJ1-1; D is undetermined. V was cut by 6 bases and J by 0 bases, with 8 bases left in between. The CDR3 totals 13 residues. Per the germline V gene, CDR1 is MNHEY and CDR2 is SVGAGI. CDR3: CASSVTMNTEAFF. The CDR3 DNA sequence: TGTGCCAGCAGCGTCACGATGAACACTGAAGCTTTCTTT.

This clone was counted between two and nine times. The gene calls are TRBV5-8 and TRBJ2-4; no firm D call. Trimming shortened V by 4 bases and J by 8 bases, and 13 bases separated the two germline ends. There are 13 residues in the CDR3. The V gene's germline CDR1 is SGHTS and CDR2 YDEGEE. CDR3 loop: CASSPPPRDIQYF. CDR3 DNA sequence: TGTGCCAGCAGCCCGCCGCCACGGGACATTCAGTACTTC.

V usage is TRBV11-3 and J usage is TRBJ1-1; perhaps TRBD1 as D (6 bases). Germline V CDR1 and CDR2: SGHNT, YENEEA. The CDR3 totals 16 residues. Between the trimmed V and J ends, which lost 1 base and 4 bases, there was a span of 16 bases. CDR3 amino acids: CASSLGQELGGTEAFF. CDR3 nucleotides: TGTGCCAGCAGCTTAGGACAGGAACTAGGCGGCACTGAAGCTTTCTTT.

In this sample, this clone turned up once. V usage is TRBV14 and J usage is TRBJ1-1; no reliable D call. CDR3 length equals 13 residues. Germline V gives CDR1 SGHDN, CDR2 FVKESK. V dropped 4 bases and J dropped 11 bases, with 17 bases sitting between them. In DNA form, the CDR3 reads TGTGCCAGCAGCCCAGGCGGGGATAGTAAGGCTTTCTTT. Protein sequence: CASSPGGDSKAFF. The variable domain in full, completed from reference TRBV14 and TRBJ1-1, reads EAGVTQFPSHSVIEKGQTVTLRCDPISGHDNLYWYRRVMGKEIKFLLHFVKESKQDESGMPNNRFLAERTGGTYSTLKVQPAELEDSGVYFCASSPGGDSKAFFGQGTRLTVV.

This clone has just one count. The gene calls are TRBV28 and TRBJ1-2; 10 bases are a match to TRBD1. Germline CDR1 MDHEN, CDR2 SYDVKM. The ends lost 3 bases at V and 5 bases at J; junction bases unmatched: 9. This CDR3 has 16 amino acids. Here the CDR3 reads CASSFGGSGQGYGYTF. In nucleotides, the CDR3 is TGTGCCAGCAGTTTCGGGGGGTCGGGACAGGGGTATGGCTACACCTTC.

The chain links TRBV18 to TRBJ2-7; no firm D call. Per germline, CDR1 KGHSH and CDR2 LQKENI. This CDR3 is 14 amino acids long. V dropped 0 bases and J dropped 2 bases, with 8 bases sitting between them. The CDR3 here is CASSPPGGAYEQYF. The CDR3 nucleotides are TGTGCCAGCTCACCACCGGGCGGAGCCTACGAGCAGTACTTC.

The chain couples TRBV5-1 to TRBJ2-1; 9 bases are a match to TRBD1. The CDR3 has 15 residues. The germline gives CDR1 SGHRS, CDR2 YFSETQ. Trimming cost V 0 bases and J 9 bases; bases outside gene matches: 7. The CDR3: CASSLGDRVGTEQFF. As DNA, the CDR3 is TGCGCCAGCAGCTTGGGGGACAGGGTAGGGACTGAGCAGTTCTTC.

This clone has just one count. The chain has TRBV29-1 and TRBJ1-3; unclear D gene. V lost 3 bases to trimming and J lost 0 bases, with 15 bases between them. The germline gives CDR1 SQVTM, CDR2 ANQGSEA. This CDR3 contains 16 residues. CDR3 residues: CSVEIRPAGSGNTIYF. The CDR3 DNA reads as TGCAGCGTTGAGATCCGGCCCGCCGGCTCTGGAAACACCATATATTTT.

The chain carries TRBV30 and TRBJ1-2; 7 bases fit TRBD1. This CDR3 comprises 13 residues. Losses at the gene ends were 5 bases for V and 6 bases for J; bases not matched to a gene: 9. Per germline, CDR1 GTSNPN and CDR2 SVGIG (reference sequence). This CDR3 is CAWGYGTANGYTF. The CDR3 nucleotides are TGTGCCTGGGGTTATGGGACAGCTAATGGCTACACCTTC.

This rearrangement joins TRBV5-4 to TRBJ1-1; D gene uncertain. Germline values: CDR1 SGHNT, CDR2 YYREEE (reference sequence). The CDR3 totals 16 residues. V lost 4 bases and J lost 1, with 17 bases in between. CDR3 nucleotide sequence: TGTGCCAGCAGCCTTGGTGTTGGACTGACGAACACTGAAGCTTTCTTT. Its protein is CASSLGVGLTNTEAFF.

The V and J genes are TRBV29-1 and TRBJ1-2; TRBD1 is a possible D gene (6 bases). Germline CDR1 is SQVTM and CDR2 is ANQGSEA. Trimming stripped 2 bases from V and 2 bases from J, with 12 bases between. CDR3 length: 14 residues. For the CDR3, the DNA is TGCAGCGTTGAAACACTACAGGGAAACTATGGCTACACCTTC. Its protein product is CSVETLQGNYGYTF. The variable domain in full, with the rest retrieved from reference TRBV29-1 and TRBJ1-2, is SAVISQKPSRDICQRGTSLTIQCQVDSQVTMMFWYRQQPGQSLTLIATANQGSEATYESGFVIDKFPISRPNLTFSTLTVSNMSPEDSSIYLCSVETLQGNYGYTFGSGTRLTVV.